The T cell receptor beta chain described here comes from a study of cytomegalovirus exposure and HLA in healthy donors. As concerns this clone: Antigen unknown.

Study conclusions and caveats: In terms of immune exposure information, only CMV serostatus was available. A previous analysis found most TCR beta V segments productive roughly 87% or roughly 30% of the time.

The CDR3 extends over 14 amino acids. The V and J ends lost 3 bases and 5 bases respectively, with 11 bases between them. Germline V gene lookup returns CDR1 MGHDK and CDR2 SYGVNS. Amplification used 60 Vbeta primers and 13 Jbeta primers. This table comes from immunoSEQ multiplex PCR, and its TCRdb copy is limited to in-frame clones, with some not included. The sample has approximately 150,000 clones; around 75% are singletons. Sequencing was carried out using PBMCs. The chain is built from TRBV25-1 and TRBJ1-3; D is perhaps TRBD1 (5 bases). This TCR came from a male donor in good health and CMV-seronegative. The DNA for the CDR3 is TGTGCCAGCAGTGATCTGCAGGGTCGAAACACCATATATTTT. It encodes CASSDLQGRNTIYF.